This T cell receptor beta chain was profiled in a study of cytomegalovirus exposure and HLA in healthy donors. This clone was recorded once. Both 60 Vbeta primers and 13 Jbeta primers went into the PCR. Only in-frame clones appear in the TCRdb table, and some are missing; sequencing was by immunoSEQ multiplex PCR. Of 160,000 or so clones listed, around 81% were seen once; the top ten hold around 13%. J lost 6 bases, V lost 1 base, and 4 bases had no gene match. Germline V gives CDR1 MDHEN, CDR2 SYDVKM. The CDR3 is 15 amino acids. V and J are TRBV28 and TRBJ1-4, with 8 bases that match TRBD1. The receptor was isolated from a woman in her forties or fifties in good health and CMV-seronegative. The sample consisted of PBMCs. CDR3 coding DNA: TGTGCCAGCAGTTTATTCAGGGGGCAGGATGAAAAACTGTTTTTT. Amino acid sequence: CASSLFRGQDEKLFF.